The 31 T cell receptor beta chains given below trace back to one sample, sequenced in a study of PD-1 blockade in classical Hodgkin lymphoma. Specified time point: newly diagnosed, previously untreated cHL patient sample. Thawed PBMCs underwent magnetic negative selection to yield purified CD4+ T cells. Here immunoSEQ multiplex PCR was the method, and the copy in TCRdb shows in-frame clones only, minus some. The sample consists of about 20,000 clones, about 83% of them appearing once. Source material: CD4+ T cells from blood. The source is a human donor with classical Hodgkin lymphoma.

The V call is TRBV9, the J call TRBJ1-1, with 8 bases aligning to TRBD1. From germline, CDR1 is SGDLS and CDR2 YYNGEE. The CDR3 is 17 amino acids. Trimming removed 4 bases from V and 3 bases from J; junction bases left unmatched: 14. The CDR3 sequence: CASSQTAGGVGDTEAFF. CDR3 bases: TGTGCCAGCAGCCAAACTGCAGGGGGCGTGGGGGACACTGAAGCTTTCTTT.

This chain uses TRBV7-2 with TRBJ2-7; 9 nucleotides agree with TRBD1. Germline V gene sequence: CDR1 SGHTA, CDR2 FQGNSA. This CDR3 spans 14 amino acids. V dropped 5 bases and J dropped 1; count of bases not matched to a gene: 3. The CDR3 DNA sequence: TGTGCCAGCAGCAAAGACAGGGGGTCCTACGAGCAGTACTTC. It specifies CASSKDRGSYEQYF.

J is TRBJ2-6 and V is TRBV11-1, with D perhaps TRBD1 or TRBD2 (5 bases each). Germline V CDR1 and CDR2: SGHAT, FQDESV (reference sequence). This CDR3 comprises 15 residues. V dropped 5 bases and J dropped 6 bases, with 14 bases sitting between them. This CDR3 reads CASSPTGTLANVLTF. The CDR3 DNA sequence: TGTGCCAGCAGCCCAACCGGGACGTTGGCCAACGTCCTGACTTTC.

This chain connects TRBV28 to TRBJ2-6, with D maybe TRBD1 (6 bases). In germline, CDR1 is MDHEN, CDR2 SYDVKM. V lost 5 bases to trimming and J lost 2 bases, with 16 bases between them. CDR3 size: 17 residues. CDR3 sequence: CASSPTTGTTGANVLTF. CDR3 DNA: TGTGCCAGCAGTCCGACTACAGGGACAACTGGGGCCAACGTCCTGACTTTC.

J is TRBJ2-1 and V is TRBV27; TRBD2 matches at 7 bases. CDR1 and CDR2 from the germline V gene are MNHEY and SMNVEV (reference sequence). This CDR3 has 14 residues. The ends lost 6 bases at V and 4 bases at J; junction bases unmatched: 6. CDR3 residues: CASSRGDPYNEQFF. CDR3 nucleotide sequence: TGTGCCAGCAGCCGGGGGGACCCTTACAATGAGCAGTTCTTC.

The V gene is TRBV5-4, the J gene TRBJ2-1, with TRBD2 matching over 15 bases. The CDR3 spans 19 residues. The germline CDR1 and CDR2 sequences are SGHNT and YYREEE (reference sequence). V gave up 3 bases and J gave up 9 bases; unmatched junction bases: 16. The CDR3 here is CASSSEGSRTSGRGGEQFF. CDR3 bases: TGTGCCAGCAGCTCGGAGGGCTCCCGGACTAGCGGGAGGGGGGGTGAGCAGTTCTTC.

The V gene is TRBV6-1, the J gene TRBJ1-5; D not resolved. This CDR3 has 13 residues. V was pared by 10 bases and J by 0 bases, with 10 bases between. The germline V gene encodes CDR1 MNHNS and CDR2 SASEGT. DNA of the CDR3: TGTGCCACTCTAGGATATAGCAATCAGCCCCAGCATTTT. This sequence encodes CATLGYSNQPQHF.

In DNA, the CDR3 is TGTGCCAGCAGCCGCTTAGAAGCGGTTCTTGAGCAGTTCTTC. This gives the protein CASSRLEAVLEQFF. The chain uses TRBV7-2 and TRBJ2-1; D possibly corresponds to TRBD2 (5 bases). Trimming left V 5 bases short and J 9 bases short, with 17 bases between. The germline V gene encodes CDR1 SGHTA and CDR2 FQGNSA. This CDR3 contains 14 residues. The full variable domain, completed using reference TRBV7-2 and TRBJ2-1, is GAGVSQSPSNKVTEKGKDVELRCDPISGHTALYWYRQSLGQGLEFLIYFQGNSAPDKSGLPSDRFSAERTGGSVSTLTIQRTQQEDSAVYLCASSRLEAVLEQFFGPGTRLTVL.

This clone occurred once. The chain employs TRBV5-6 and TRBJ2-1; 8 bases align to TRBD1. The junction had 8 bases not matched to a gene; V was cut back by 2 bases and J by 4 bases. The CDR3 runs 16 residues. Germline CDR1 reads SGHDT; CDR2 reads YYEEEE. The CDR3 DNA sequence: TGTGCCAGCAGCTTCGTGGACAGGGACATATACAATGAGCAGTTCTTC. Amino acids: CASSFVDRDIYNEQFF.

The chain's CDR3 is CASGSTGLGNQPQHF. The CDR3 bases are TGTGCCAGCGGATCGACAGGGTTGGGCAATCAGCCCCAGCATTTT. This chain joins TRBV11-2 and TRBJ1-5; 7 bases map to TRBD1. Germline values: CDR1 SGHAT, CDR2 FQNNGV. V shed 8 bases, J shed 2 bases, and the junction held 9 bases outside the gene matches. The CDR3 consists of 15 residues.

The CDR3 reads CASSLARDTEAFF. DNA of the CDR3: TGTGCCAGCAGTCTGGCCCGAGACACTGAAGCTTTCTTT. V is TRBV2 and J is TRBJ1-1; D is unresolved. The germline V gene encodes CDR1 SNHLY and CDR2 FYNNEI. The CDR3 totals 13 residues. Trimming shortened V by 5 bases and J by 3 bases, and 10 bases separated the two germline ends.

This CDR3 is CASSLSGDTEAFF. The CDR3 DNA follows: TGTGCCAGCAGCCTGAGTGGAGACACTGAAGCTTTCTTT. The V and J genes are TRBV11-3 and TRBJ1-1; no clear D gene. The ends were cut back, 5 bases at V and 3 bases at J, with 10 bases in the middle. This CDR3 has 13 residues. The V gene's germline CDR1 is SGHNT and CDR2 YENEEA.

The V and J genes are TRBV10-1 and TRBJ2-3, with D uncertain. This CDR3 has 13 amino acids. Germline V gene sequence: CDR1 WNHNN, CDR2 SYGVQD (reference sequence). V lost 5 bases and J 2 bases, leaving 8 bases between the germline ends. The CDR3 sequence is CASSLAFTDTQYF. CDR3 DNA sequence: TGCGCCAGCAGTCTGGCTTTCACAGATACGCAGTATTTT.

CDR3 sequence: CASSPHMVHWNEQFF. CDR3 DNA sequence: TGTGCCAGCAGTCCCCATATGGTGCACTGGAATGAGCAGTTCTTC. The J gene is TRBJ2-1, the V gene TRBV6-5; D call uncertain. The CDR3 length is 15 residues. Germline V gene data show CDR1 as MNHEY and CDR2 as SVGAGI. The ends were cut back, 5 bases at V and 7 bases at J, with 18 bases in the middle.

The genes are TRBV19 and TRBJ1-5, with TRBD1 as a possible D gene (6 bases). This CDR3 contains 16 residues. Germline V CDR1 and CDR2: LNHDA, SQIVND (reference sequence). V was cut by 1 base and J by 6 bases, with 16 bases left in between. CDR3 protein: CASSIGAGASFQPQHF. CDR3 DNA sequence: TGTGCCAGTAGTATAGGCGCGGGGGCATCTTTTCAGCCCCAGCATTTT. Full variable domain (remainder filled in from reference TRBV19 and TRBJ1-5): DGGITQSPKYLFRKEGQNVTLSCEQNLNHDAMYWYRQDPGQGLRLIYYSQIVNDFQKGDIAEGYSVSREKKESFPLTVTSAQKNPTAFYLCASSIGAGASFQPQHFGDGTRLSIL.

The chain is built from TRBV10-2 and TRBJ1-2; D is ambiguous. The V gene lost 2 bases and the J gene lost 7 bases, with 20 bases spanning the gap. From germline, CDR1 is WSHSY and CDR2 SAAADI. The CDR3 extends over 16 amino acids. Here the CDR3 reads CASSEVAWQAASGYTF. CDR3 sequence (DNA): TGCGCCAGCAGTGAGGTTGCGTGGCAGGCCGCTAGTGGCTACACCTTC.

The rearrangement joins TRBV15 to TRBJ2-3; 8 bases agree with TRBD1. V dropped 8 bases and J dropped 0; count of bases not matched to a gene: 1. Germline CDR1 LNHNV, CDR2 YYDKDF (reference sequence). The CDR3 extends over 13 amino acids. The CDR3 bases are TGTGCCACCCGGACAGGGAGCACAGATACGCAGTATTTT. It translates to CATRTGSTDTQYF.

The chain carries TRBV28 and TRBJ2-7; TRBD1 matches 8 bases. Germline assignment: CDR1 MDHEN and CDR2 SYDVKM. This CDR3 contains 16 residues. Germline trimming cut 4 bases from V and 6 bases from J; bases unmatched to any gene: 14. CDR3 residues: CASSSSGTGSQGEQYF. The CDR3 region has the DNA TGTGCCAGCAGTTCTTCAGGGACAGGCAGTCAGGGCGAGCAGTACTTC. The entire variable domain, with the rest obtained from reference TRBV28 and TRBJ2-7, is as follows: DVKVTQSSRYLVKRTGEKVFLECVQDMDHENMFWYRQDPGLGLRLIYFSYDVKMKEKGDIPEGYSVSREKKERFSLILESASTNQTSMYLCASSSSGTGSQGEQYFGPGTRLTVT.

The chain employs TRBV27 and TRBJ2-1, with 7 bases identical to TRBD2. The V gene end was trimmed by 5 bases and the J gene end by 1 base; junction bases not matched to a gene: 14. Germline V gene sequence: CDR1 MNHEY, CDR2 SMNVEV (reference sequence). The CDR3 is 18 residues long. The CDR3 reads CASSRLSPRGSSYNEQFF. The CDR3 DNA is TGTGCCAGCAGTCGTCTTTCCCCCCGCGGGAGTTCCTACAATGAGCAGTTCTTC.

This clone was observed a handful of times. The chain carries TRBV27 and TRBJ2-7; a weak D match, TRBD1 (6 bases). The length of the CDR3 is 14 residues. Germline CDR1 reads MNHEY; CDR2 reads SMNVEV (reference sequence). V was clipped by 2 bases and J by 3 bases, with 11 bases between them. DNA for the CDR3: TGTGCCAGCAGTTTAAAGGACAGATACTACGAGCAGTACTTC. It encodes CASSLKDRYYEQYF.

The chain joins TRBV10-1 to TRBJ2-2; D unclear. The germline V gene encodes CDR1 WNHNN and CDR2 SYGVQD (reference sequence). V lost 3 bases and J 5 bases, leaving 7 bases between the germline ends. The CDR3 runs 13 residues. The DNA of the CDR3 is TGCGCCAGCAGTGAAATCGTGACCGGGGAGCTGTTTTTT. Encoded protein: CASSEIVTGELFF.

V usage is TRBV19 and J usage is TRBJ2-1, with 9 positions matching TRBD2. Trimming cost V 2 bases and J 7 bases; bases outside gene matches: 15. This CDR3 contains 18 residues. CDR1 is LNHDA, CDR2 SQIVND, per germline (reference sequence). The CDR3 DNA reads TGTGCCAGTAGTATATCCCGAGGGGGCGGGAGGGTTATTAATGAGCAGTTCTTC. It translates to CASSISRGGGRVINEQFF.

V usage is TRBV10-3 and J usage is TRBJ2-1; D is possibly TRBD2 (7 bases). Looked up from germline, CDR1 is ENHRY and CDR2 is SYGVKD. There are 14 residues in the CDR3. Trimming cost V 4 bases and J 8 bases, with 15 bases left between them. CDR3 protein: CAISVRGPGDEQFF. CDR3 nucleotides: TGTGCCATCAGTGTGCGGGGGCCCGGTGATGAGCAGTTCTTC.

This chain links TRBV28 with TRBJ2-1, with 8 bases aligning to TRBD1. V lost 6 bases, J lost 6 bases, and 10 bases stayed unmatched. CDR3 length: 15 amino acids. Germline V gives CDR1 MDHEN, CDR2 SYDVKM. This CDR3 is CASRYSGGDFNEQFF. The DNA of the CDR3 is TGTGCCAGCAGATACTCAGGGGGCGATTTCAATGAGCAGTTCTTC.

The chain recombines TRBV6-4 with TRBJ2-2; no firm D call. Germline V gene data show CDR1 as MRHNA and CDR2 as SNTAGT. Trimming shortened V by 4 bases and J by 4 bases, and 13 bases separated the two germline ends. CDR3 size: 15 residues. DNA of the CDR3: TGTGCCAGCAGTGGATCGGGCTGGGGCACCGGGGAGCTGTTTTTT. It encodes CASSGSGWGTGELFF.

The CDR3 here is CASRTARPYEQYF. CDR3 nucleotide sequence: TGTGCCAGCAGAACTGCCAGACCCTACGAGCAGTACTTC. This chain uses TRBV6-1 with TRBJ2-7; D unresolved. This CDR3 region has 13 residues. The V gene lost 6 bases and the J gene lost 2 bases, with 11 bases spanning the gap. Germline V gives CDR1 MNHNS, CDR2 SASEGT.

The chain uses TRBV5-1 and TRBJ2-2, with 8 bases matching TRBD2. The germline V gene encodes CDR1 SGHRS and CDR2 YFSETQ. Trimming cost V 1 base and J 3 bases; bases outside gene matches: 2. The CDR3 covers 15 residues. The CDR3 sequence is CASSLLGGDTGELFF. The CDR3, as DNA: TGCGCCAGCAGCTTGCTCGGGGGGGACACCGGGGAGCTGTTTTTT.

CDR3 DNA sequence: TGTGCCGGATCCTCCGGCGGGAGGGCCGTGCCGCAGTATTTT. Its translation: CAGSSGGRAVPQYF. The V call is TRBV5-6, the J call TRBJ2-3; 9 nucleotides line up with TRBD2. This CDR3 is 14 amino acids long. J lost 10 bases, V lost 10 bases, and 16 bases had no gene match. The V gene's germline CDR1 is SGHDT and CDR2 YYEEEE.

V gene TRBV6-6 combines with J gene TRBJ1-3; D is ambiguous. Germline V gene data show CDR1 as MNHNY and CDR2 as SVGAGI (reference sequence). V was trimmed by 4 bases and J by 3 bases, leaving 10 bases between them. The CDR3 sequence is 14 residues long. Here the CDR3 reads CASSLGIRGNTIYF. DNA for the CDR3: TGTGCCAGCAGTTTAGGTATACGTGGAAACACCATATATTTT.

V usage is TRBV5-1 and J usage is TRBJ2-7, with TRBD1 matching 8 bases. The V gene end was trimmed by 3 bases and the J gene end by 2 bases; junction bases not matched to a gene: 7. The CDR3 length is 15 residues. Germline V CDR1 and CDR2: SGHRS, YFSETQ. The CDR3 nucleotides are TGCGCCAGCAGCTCTACAGGGGGTCGAGCCTACGAGCAGTACTTC. Protein sequence: CASSSTGGRAYEQYF.

V gene TRBV19 combines with J gene TRBJ1-2, with 9 bases aligning to TRBD1. The CDR3 contains 16 residues. Per the germline V gene, CDR1 is LNHDA and CDR2 is SQIVND (reference sequence). Trimming removed 5 bases from V and 1 base from J; junction bases left unmatched: 8. CDR3 bases: TGTGCCAGTAGTCCGAGGACAGGGGAGGATAACTATGGCTACACCTTC. It specifies CASSPRTGEDNYGYTF.